This T cell receptor (beta chain) appears in the sequencing data of a study of blood T cell repertoires in COVID-19. Study details: Samples came from the United States, Italy and Spain, spanning acute and convalescent COVID-19.

TCRdb's copy holds only in-frame clones and misses some; the assay was immunoSEQ multiplex PCR. The sample consists of fewer than 300,000 clones, about 93% of them appearing once. The CDR3 extends over 15 amino acids. Trimming pared 0 bases from V and 5 bases from J, leaving 14 bases between. Germline CDR1 LGHNA, CDR2 YSLEER. Each recovered donor of Cohort 3 presented with two negative PCRs, clearance, or symptom resolution. This receptor was obtained from a woman aged 25 to 45 who had recovered from COVID-19. The specimen sequenced was PBMCs or T cells enriched from blood (not recorded which). The gene calls are TRBV4-3 and TRBJ2-7; weak D call: TRBD2 (6 bases). The CDR3 sequence is CASSQDPTRGDEQYF. The CDR3 coding sequence is TGCGCCAGCAGCCAAGATCCTACCCGCGGGGACGAGCAGTACTTC.